One sample yielded the 29 T cell receptor beta chains listed below, sequenced in a study of control samples from healthy donors and cancer patients. TCRdb keeps only in-frame clones here, not all; method: immunoSEQ multiplex PCR. The sample shows approximately 100,000 clones, around nine tenths of them seen only once. The sequencing sample was made of blood. The source is a woman between 18 and 29 years old in good health.

In its sample, this clone was seen once. The chain combines TRBV3-1 (or the pseudogene TRBV3-2) with TRBJ2-3; 11 bases map to TRBD2. Trimming took 4 bases from V and 3 from J; bases not matched to a gene: 6. Germline CDR1 is LGHDT and CDR2 is YNNKEL (reference sequence). The CDR3 has 16 amino acids. CDR3 region: CASSPSTSGGTDTQYF. In DNA form, the CDR3 reads TGTGCCAGCAGCCCCTCAACTAGCGGGGGAACAGATACGCAGTATTTT.

The V call is TRBV7-8, the J call TRBJ1-2, with D perhaps matching TRBD1 (5 bases). The CDR3 totals 13 residues. Trimming shortened V by 1 base and J by 8 bases, and 11 bases separated the two germline ends. CDR1 and CDR2 (germline): SGHVS, FQNEAQ. CDR3 bases: TGTGCCAGCAGCTTAGTAGGGGTCCGGGGCTACACCTTC. Translation gives CASSLVGVRGYTF.

This chain joins TRBV9 and TRBJ2-1; tentative D call: TRBD2 (6 bases). V lost 4 bases, J lost 1 base, and 12 bases lay in between. The CDR3 is 15 amino acids. CDR1 is SGDLS, CDR2 YYNGEE, per germline. CDR3: CASSSDLASYNEQFF. Here the CDR3 DNA reads TGTGCCAGCAGCTCCGATCTAGCGTCCTACAATGAGCAGTTCTTC. Complete variable domain (other parts from reference TRBV9 and TRBJ2-1): DSGVTQTPKHLITATGQRVTLRCSPRSGDLSVYWYQQSLDQGLQFLIQYYNGEERAKGNILERFSAQQFPDLHSELNLSSLELGDSALYFCASSSDLASYNEQFFGPGTRLTVL.

V and J are TRBV10-3 and TRBJ1-4; D is uncertain. The germline V and J ends were trimmed by 6 bases and 0 bases, with 8 bases remaining between them. CDR1 is ENHRY and CDR2 is SYGVKD in the germline V gene. The CDR3 totals 14 residues. CDR3 in amino acids: CAISNPPTNEKLFF. DNA for the CDR3: TGTGCCATCAGCAATCCCCCAACTAATGAAAAACTGTTTTTT.

A single count supports this clone. V gene TRBV6-6 combines with J gene TRBJ1-1, with TRBD1 identical over 9 bases. The CDR3 contains 17 residues. V shed 5 bases and J 4 bases; nucleotides not matched to a gene: 14. CDR1 MNHNY and CDR2 SVGAGI come from the germline V gene (reference sequence). The CDR3 DNA sequence: TGTGCCAGCAGTCCAGTCCCGGGACAGGGAGGAGGCACTGAAGCTTTCTTT. Protein: CASSPVPGQGGGTEAFF.

The chain employs TRBV6-5 and TRBJ1-1; no reliable D call. Germline V lookup: CDR1 MNHEY, CDR2 SVGAGI. This CDR3 contains 12 residues. The V end lost 7 bases, the J end lost 0 bases, and 6 bases lay between the germline ends. This CDR3 is CASKVLNTEAFF. The CDR3 nucleotides are TGTGCCAGCAAGGTTTTGAACACTGAAGCTTTCTTT.

This clone was observed a single time. V usage is TRBV7-8 and J usage is TRBJ2-4, with D perhaps matching TRBD2 (6 bases). The CDR3 has 14 residues. The germline gives CDR1 SGHVS, CDR2 FQNEAQ. The V and J ends lost 4 bases and 1 base respectively, with 8 bases between them. Written as DNA, the CDR3 is TGTGCCAGCAGCTCCGGAGGGGCCAAAAACATTCAGTACTTC. This translates into CASSSGGAKNIQYF.

As concerns this clone: This same CDR3 is encoded by further DNA sequences in the sample. The rearrangement links TRBV3-1 (or the pseudogene TRBV3-2) to TRBJ2-7; the D is unclear. Trimming stripped 1 base from V and 5 bases from J, with 3 bases between. CDR1 and CDR2 (germline): LGHDT, YNNKEL (reference sequence). This CDR3 contains 11 residues. The CDR3, as DNA: TGTGCCAGCAGCCAAGTCGACGAGCAGTACTTC. Translated: CASSQVDEQYF.

V usage is TRBV2 and J usage is TRBJ2-4; D gene uncertain. The CDR3 consists of 14 residues. Germline-derived CDR1 and CDR2 are SNHLY and FYNNEI. The germline V and J ends were trimmed by 7 bases and 2 bases, with 12 bases remaining between them. The CDR3 is CASTVVISKNIQYF. In DNA form, the CDR3 reads TGTGCCAGCACGGTAGTAATATCCAAAAACATTCAGTACTTC.

The chain links TRBV11-2 to TRBJ2-2; D might be TRBD1 (6 bases). The germline V gene encodes CDR1 SGHAT and CDR2 FQNNGV. V lost 6 bases, J lost 4 bases, and 24 bases lay in between. This CDR3 comprises 18 residues. CDR3 in amino acids: CASRQTPGQTPGTGELFF. The CDR3 DNA follows: TGTGCCAGCAGACAGACGCCCGGACAGACCCCGGGCACCGGGGAGCTGTTTTTT.

The chain uses TRBV4-1 and TRBJ1-5, with 7 bases identical to TRBD1. The J segment lost 2 bases and the V segment lost 4 bases, leaving 8 bases of the junction unmatched. The CDR3 has 16 residues. Germline loops: CDR1 MGHRA, CDR2 YSYEKL. CDR3 residues: CASSPSGQGGNQPQHF. Written as DNA, the CDR3 is TGCGCCAGCAGCCCCAGCGGGCAGGGGGGCAATCAGCCCCAGCATTTT.

This clone was seen only once. This chain joins TRBV7-9 and TRBJ1-5; D gene uncertain. Germline CDR1 and CDR2: SEHNR and FQNEAQ (reference sequence). This CDR3 spans 13 amino acids. With 5 bases removed from V and 3 bases from J, the gap between germline ends came to 8 bases. In nucleotides, the CDR3 is TGTGCCAGCAGCGAGAACTTCAATCAGCCCCAGCATTTT. It is translated as CASSENFNQPQHF.

This clone was seen a few times. The chain combines TRBV19 with TRBJ2-7, with D uncertain. Germline V gene data show CDR1 as LNHDA and CDR2 as SQIVND (reference sequence). Trimming took 5 bases from V and 6 from J, leaving 14 bases between them. This CDR3 is built from 13 residues. CDR3 residues: CASSWQSPAEQYF. The CDR3 region has the DNA TGTGCCAGTAGTTGGCAGTCCCCGGCCGAGCAGTACTTC. Variable domain in full (rest from reference TRBV19 and TRBJ2-7): DGGITQSPKYLFRKEGQNVTLSCEQNLNHDAMYWYRQDPGQGLRLIYYSQIVNDFQKGDIAEGYSVSREKKESFPLTVTSAQKNPTAFYLCASSWQSPAEQYFGPGTRLTVT.

The genes are TRBV5-4 and TRBJ2-1; tentative D call: TRBD1 (5 bases). V lost 0 bases to trimming and J lost 4 bases, with 8 bases between them. Germline V gene sequence: CDR1 SGHNT, CDR2 YYREEE (reference sequence). The CDR3 consists of 14 residues. DNA of the CDR3: TGTGCCAGCAGCTTGGACCAGGGATACAATGAGCAGTTCTTC. Translation gives CASSLDQGYNEQFF.

This clone was observed a handful of times. This rearrangement joins TRBV2 to TRBJ2-5, with 7 bases identical to TRBD1. CDR1 SNHLY and CDR2 FYNNEI come from the germline V gene. V dropped 0 bases and J dropped 3; count of bases not matched to a gene: 1. The CDR3 contains 14 residues. The CDR3 region has the DNA TGTGCCAGCAGTGAAGCGGGGACAGAAGAGACCCAGTACTTC. Its translation: CASSEAGTEETQYF.

This chain links TRBV5-4 with TRBJ1-4, with D maybe TRBD1 (6 bases). Germline V gives CDR1 SGHNT, CDR2 YYREEE (reference sequence). V was pared by 4 bases and J by 8 bases, with 15 bases between. The CDR3 is made up of 14 amino acids. CDR3 protein: CASSIGGPDEKLFF. The CDR3 DNA reads as TGTGCCAGCAGCATAGGGGGGCCGGACGAAAAACTGTTTTTT.

The V gene is TRBV5-4, the J gene TRBJ2-7; D may be TRBD1 (5 bases). V lost 0 bases, J lost 3 bases, and 10 bases lay in between. There are 14 residues in the CDR3. CDR1 and CDR2 (germline): SGHNT, YYREEE (reference sequence). Here the CDR3 DNA reads TGTGCCAGCAGCTTGGGGACATTTAACTACGAGCAGTACTTC. This gives the protein CASSLGTFNYEQYF.

The chain recombines TRBV2 with TRBJ1-1, with D perhaps matching TRBD1 (5 bases). The CDR3 spans 14 residues. Germline assignment: CDR1 SNHLY and CDR2 FYNNEI. Trimming removed 1 base from V and 0 bases from J, with 6 bases in between. CDR3 sequence reads: CASSEEGLNTEAFF. Written as DNA, the CDR3 is TGTGCCAGCAGTGAAGAGGGGTTGAACACTGAAGCTTTCTTT.

The rearrangement uses TRBV10-1 and TRBJ1-2; D gene ambiguous. V was cut by 0 bases and J by 5 bases, with 7 bases left in between. Germline CDR1 and CDR2: WNHNN and SYGVQD (reference sequence). The CDR3 is made up of 13 amino acids. The CDR3: CASSESSGYGYTF. The CDR3 region has the DNA TGCGCCAGCAGTGAGTCCTCTGGGTATGGCTACACCTTC.

The chain joins TRBV5-1 to TRBJ2-3; 9 bases are a match to TRBD1. Germline values: CDR1 SGHRS, CDR2 YFSETQ. The V and J ends lost 0 bases and 4 bases, in that order; junction bases with no gene match: 3. The CDR3 sequence is 15 residues long. In DNA, the CDR3 is TGCGCCAGCAGCTTGGAAGGGACAGGGCCAGATACGCAGTATTTT. Encoded protein: CASSLEGTGPDTQYF.

The chain uses TRBV18 and TRBJ2-7, with a weak D call TRBD2 (6 bases). The CDR3 has 13 residues. V lost 5 bases and J 3 bases, leaving 11 bases between the germline ends. Germline assignment: CDR1 KGHSH and CDR2 LQKENI. The CDR3 spells CASSSGTDYEQYF. The CDR3 nucleotides read TGTGCCAGCTCATCCGGGACTGACTACGAGCAGTACTTC.

V usage is TRBV15 and J usage is TRBJ1-5, with 9 bases identical to TRBD1. J was trimmed by 6 bases and V by 2 bases; bases with no gene match: 5. This CDR3 has 15 residues. CDR1 and CDR2 (germline): LNHNV, YYDKDF (reference sequence). For the CDR3, the DNA is TGTGCCACCAGCAGAACACGACAGGGGGGTCAGCCCCAGCATTTT. It translates to CATSRTRQGGQPQHF.

The chain carries TRBV11-2 and TRBJ1-2, with 8 positions matching TRBD1. Germline CDR1 reads SGHAT; CDR2 reads FQNNGV. Losses at the gene ends were 1 base for V and 6 bases for J; bases not matched to a gene: 7. There are 15 residues in the CDR3. The CDR3, as DNA: TGTGCCAGCAGCTTAGGACATCCAGGGGGCGATGGCTACACCTTC. It codes for CASSLGHPGGDGYTF. Full variable domain (remainder filled in from reference TRBV11-2 and TRBJ1-2): EAGVAQSPRYKIIEKRQSVAFWCNPISGHATLYWYQQILGQGPKLLIQFQNNGVVDDSQLPKDRFSAERLKGVDSTLKIQPAKLEDSAVYLCASSLGHPGGDGYTFGSGTRLTVV.

The rearrangement joins TRBV5-1 to TRBJ2-7; maybe TRBD2 (5 bases). The length of the CDR3 is 13 residues. V was pared by 2 bases and J by 4 bases, with 10 bases between. Germline V gene lookup returns CDR1 SGHRS and CDR2 YFSETQ. The CDR3 protein is CASSLRGFYEQYF. DNA for the CDR3: TGCGCCAGCAGCTTAAGAGGGTTTTACGAGCAGTACTTC.

V usage is TRBV6-5 and J usage is TRBJ1-2; 10 bases are a match to TRBD1. This CDR3 is 14 amino acids long. CDR1 MNHEY and CDR2 SVGAGI come from the germline V gene. Unmatched junction bases numbered 8, after V lost 5 bases and J lost 8 bases. The CDR3 here is CASSIGTGDWGYTF. The DNA for the CDR3 is TGTGCCAGCAGTATCGGGACAGGGGATTGGGGCTACACCTTC.

V usage is TRBV4-2 and J usage is TRBJ2-2, with TRBD2 as a possible D gene (5 bases). V was trimmed by 1 base and J by 1 base, leaving 13 bases between them. This CDR3 contains 17 residues. CDR1 and CDR2 from the germline V gene are LGHNA and YNFKEQ. The CDR3 spells CASSQGEADLNTGELFF. The CDR3 DNA reads TGTGCCAGCAGCCAAGGGGAAGCGGACCTGAACACCGGGGAGCTGTTTTTT.

The V call is TRBV6-5, the J call TRBJ2-3, with D unresolved. Trimming took off 6 bases at V and 3 bases at J, with 7 bases between the two ends. CDR1 and CDR2 (germline): MNHEY, SVGAGI. This CDR3 is built from 12 residues. The CDR3 DNA reads as TGTGCCAGCAGGGGAAATACAGATACGCAGTATTTT. Its translation: CASRGNTDTQYF.

The chain links TRBV6-2 or TRBV6-3 to TRBJ1-1; D is undetermined. The germline CDR1 and CDR2 sequences are MNHEY and SVGEGT. Trimming took off 5 bases at V and 5 bases at J, with 18 bases between the two ends. CDR3 length equals 15 residues. In DNA form, the CDR3 reads TGTGCCAGCAGTCAGACTCTGTCTTTGCCAACTGAAGCTTTCTTT. This sequence encodes CASSQTLSLPTEAFF.

The chain has TRBV6-4 and TRBJ1-5; D gene unclear. CDR1 and CDR2 (germline): MRHNA, SNTAGT. The CDR3 is made up of 13 amino acids. Trimming stripped 5 bases from V and 5 bases from J, with 10 bases between. The CDR3 region has the DNA TGTGCCAGCAGTCCCGACCGAGATCAGCCCCAGCATTTT. Protein product: CASSPDRDQPQHF.